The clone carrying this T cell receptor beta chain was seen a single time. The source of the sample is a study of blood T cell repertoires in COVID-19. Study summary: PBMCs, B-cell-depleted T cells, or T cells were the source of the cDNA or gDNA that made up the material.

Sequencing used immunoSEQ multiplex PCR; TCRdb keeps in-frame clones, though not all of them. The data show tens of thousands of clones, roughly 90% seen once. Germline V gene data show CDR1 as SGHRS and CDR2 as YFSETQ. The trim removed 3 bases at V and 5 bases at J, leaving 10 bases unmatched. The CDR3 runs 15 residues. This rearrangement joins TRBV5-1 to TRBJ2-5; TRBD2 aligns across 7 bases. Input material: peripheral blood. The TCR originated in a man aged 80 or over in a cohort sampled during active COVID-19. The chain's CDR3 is CASSSAAGSRETQYF. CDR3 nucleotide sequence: TGCGCCAGCAGCTCCGCAGCGGGGAGTCGGGAGACCCAGTACTTC.